This T cell receptor (beta chain) appears in the sequencing data of a study of T cells after posttransplantation cyclophosphamide. The CDR3 has 17 amino acids. Deletions cut 0 bases from V and 0 bases from J, with 9 bases between. Germline values: CDR1 LGHNA, CDR2 YSLEER. The table came from immunoSEQ multiplex PCR; TCRdb's copy has only in-frame clones and leaves some out. The data hold roughly 70,000 clones, with around 93% observed a single time. Sequenced sample: PBMCs. This sequence originates from a young woman in good health and a related stem cell transplant donor. The rearrangement links TRBV4-3 to TRBJ2-6, with D maybe TRBD2 (5 bases). The CDR3 region is CASSQEVRGSGANVLTF. The CDR3 DNA sequence: TGCGCCAGCAGCCAAGAAGTCCGGGGCTCTGGGGCCAACGTCCTGACTTTC.